This is a list of T cell receptor beta chains from one sample in a study of cytomegalovirus exposure and HLA in healthy donors. Assay used: immunoSEQ multiplex PCR; TCRdb lists only in-frame clones, some missing. The data contain 150,000 to 200,000 clones, around 80% of them singletons. Sequenced sample: PBMCs. These receptor sequences come from a woman between 40 and 50 years old in good health and CMV-seropositive. Each CDR3 is given with its conserved first and last residue. A D gene is named only where the DNA matches it firmly. The size entry is marked missing in some rows and otherwise reads once, few, many or a size class.

D gene	V gene	CDR3 length	J gene	clone size	CDR3 protein	CDR3 DNA
.	TRBV28	14	TRBJ1-2	once	CASSLSSGGVVYTF	TGTGCCAGCAGTTTATCCTCGGGTGGAGTAGTCTACACCTTC
.	TRBV4-3	14	TRBJ2-5	.	CASSQDRPAGTQYF	TGCGCCAGCAGCCAAGATAGACCCGCGGGAACCCAGTACTTC
TRBD1	TRBV5-4	15	TRBJ2-5	.	CASSRGTGVGETQYF	TGTGCCAGCAGCCGCGGGACAGGGGTGGGAGAGACCCAGTACTTC
TRBD1	TRBV18	14	TRBJ1-2	.	CASSPNRGRSGYTF	TGTGCCAGCTCACCTAACAGGGGGCGTAGTGGCTACACCTTC
TRBD1	TRBV19	14	TRBJ2-3	.	CASSPGQGTDTQYF	TGTGCCAGTAGTCCGGGACAGGGAACAGATACGCAGTATTTT
.	TRBV11-2	18	TRBJ2-1	few	CASSEPRTAISSYNEQFF	TGTGCCAGCAGCGAACCCAGGACAGCAATAAGCTCCTACAATGAGCAGTTCTTC
.	TRBV7-3	16	TRBJ2-3	.	CASSLMASQGGDTQYF	TGTGCCAGCAGCTTAATGGCTAGTCAAGGAGGGGATACGCAGTATTTT
TRBD1	TRBV29-1	12	TRBJ1-1	.	CSVGTGTSEAFF	TGCAGCGTCGGGACAGGGACCTCTGAAGCTTTCTTT
.	TRBV28	13	TRBJ2-3	once	CASSPPATDTQYF	TGTGCCAGCAGTCCACCCGCGACAGATACGCAGTATTTT
.	TRBV6-6	15	TRBJ2-1	.	CASSYPAQGRCEQFF	TGTGCCAGCAGTTACCCAGCCCAGGGCAGGTGTGAGCAGTTCTTC
TRBD1	TRBV28	12	TRBJ2-7	.	CASKGQIYEQYF	TGTGCCAGCAAGGGACAGATCTACGAGCAGTACTTC
.	TRBV5-1	15	TRBJ1-1	few	CASRPGDHDRSEAFF	TGCGCCAGCAGGCCGGGGGACCATGACCGTTCGGAAGCTTTCTTT
.	TRBV28	14	TRBJ1-2	.	CASDVSGSGYGYTF	TGTGCCAGCGACGTCTCGGGGTCTGGGTATGGCTACACCTTC
TRBD1	TRBV27	13	TRBJ2-7	.	CASSLAGGSEQYF	TGTGCCAGCAGTTTGGCAGGGGGCAGCGAGCAGTACTTC
TRBD2	TRBV27	14	TRBJ2-7	few	CASSSGTSSREQYF	TGTGCCAGCAGTTCTGGGACTAGCAGTAGGGAGCAGTACTTC
.	TRBV10-3	15	TRBJ2-1	.	CAISGASATYNEQFF	TGTGCCATCAGTGGGGCTAGCGCTACCTACAATGAGCAGTTCTTC
.	TRBV29-1	10	TRBJ2-2	.	CSVLTGELFF	TGCAGCGTCCTCACCGGGGAGCTGTTTTTT
TRBD1	TRBV30	15	TRBJ1-2	.	CAWNTGQGMIYGYTF	TGTGCCTGGAACACGGGACAGGGTATGATCTATGGCTACACCTTC
.	TRBV6-5	15	TRBJ1-3	few	CASSLYPNGGNTIYF	TGTGCCAGCAGTTTATATCCGAACGGTGGAAACACCATATATTTT
TRBD1	TRBV29-1	13	TRBJ2-7	.	CSATTGGNYEQYF	TGCAGCGCAACGACAGGGGGGAATTACGAGCAGTACTTC
.	TRBV5-1	16	TRBJ2-5	.	CASSLAGGGIGETQYF	TGCGCCAGCAGCTTGGCGGGCGGCGGGATCGGAGAGACCCAGTACTTC
.	TRBV7-9	13	TRBJ2-7	.	CASMRTGPYEQYF	TGTGCCAGCATGCGAACAGGACCTTACGAGCAGTACTTC
TRBD1	TRBV10-3	17	TRBJ2-5	.	CAISEFNSGQGRETQYF	TGTGCCATCAGTGAGTTCAACTCGGGACAGGGGAGAGAGACCCAGTACTTC
TRBD2	TRBV29-1	16	TRBJ2-1	.	CSVYGLAGDSYNEQFF	TGCAGCGTCTATGGACTAGCGGGAGACTCCTACAATGAGCAGTTCTTC
.	TRBV4-3	16	TRBJ2-2	.	CASSYQFGVVGGELLF	TGCGCCAGCAGCTACCAATTCGGGGTTGTGGGCGGGGAGCTGCTTTTT
.	TRBV7-2	13	TRBJ1-1	many	CASSFRGGTEAFF	TGTGCCAGCAGCTTTCGGGGGGGCACTGAAGCTTTCTTT
TRBD1	TRBV5-1	13	TRBJ1-6	few	CASSARQGSPLHF	TGCGCCAGCAGCGCCCGACAGGGTTCACCCCTCCACTTT
TRBD2	TRBV19	15	TRBJ2-2	.	CASSSGSANTGELFF	TGTGCCAGTAGTAGCGGGAGCGCGAACACCGGGGAGCTGTTTTTT
TRBD2	TRBV11-2	13	TRBJ2-1	few	CASSSGTSVGQFF	TGTGCCAGCAGCTCCGGGACTAGCGTGGGGCAGTTCTTC
.	TRBV5-4	14	TRBJ2-7	.	CASSLVGGMHEQYF	TGTGCCAGCAGCTTGGTAGGGGGAATGCACGAGCAGTACTTC
.	TRBV4-1	14	TRBJ2-1	.	CASSPKQSYNEQFF	TGCGCCAGCAGCCCTAAACAGTCCTACAATGAGCAGTTCTTC
TRBD1	TRBV5-1	14	TRBJ1-5	.	CASSLGQGGQPQHF	TGCGCCAGCAGCTTGGGACAGGGGGGCCAGCCCCAGCATTTT
TRBD2	TRBV14	18	TRBJ2-3	.	CASSQDGALAGITDTQYF	TGTGCCAGCAGCCAAGATGGCGCGCTAGCGGGAATCACAGATACGCAGTATTTT
.	TRBV9	15	TRBJ2-7	.	CASSVGGLGNYEQYF	TGTGCCAGCAGCGTAGGGGGGCTAGGAAACTACGAGCAGTACTTC
TRBD2	TRBV10-3	17	TRBJ2-7	.	CAISESILTSEEYEQYF	TGTGCCATCAGTGAGTCGATCTTAACTAGCGAAGAATACGAGCAGTACTTC
.	TRBV11-2	12	TRBJ1-2	.	CASSLTGYGYTF	TGTGCCAGCAGCTTGACAGGTTATGGCTACACCTTC
TRBD1	TRBV28	16	TRBJ1-5	.	CASSPSGQGAAQPQHF	TGTGCCAGCAGTCCCTCCGGACAGGGGGCAGCTCAGCCCCAGCATTTT
TRBD1	TRBV10-3	14	TRBJ1-2	.	CAISDGQELYGYTF	TGTGCCATCAGTGACGGACAGGAACTCTATGGCTACACCTTC
TRBD1	TRBV7-9	13	TRBJ1-6	few	CASSPPGGSPLHF	TGTGCCAGCAGCCCCCCAGGGGGTTCACCCCTCCACTTT
TRBD2	TRBV27	14	TRBJ2-3	.	CATRAGGSRDTQYF	TGTGCCACACGGGCGGGAGGTAGTAGGGATACGCAGTATTTT
TRBD1	TRBV4-1	15	TRBJ2-7	once	CASSHGSTGQYEQYF	TGCGCCAGCAGCCATGGATCTACGGGACAGTACGAGCAGTACTTC
TRBD2	TRBV7-9	14	TRBJ2-1	.	CASSPGGVANEQFF	TGTGCCAGCAGCCCTGGGGGGGTTGCCAATGAGCAGTTCTTC
TRBD2	TRBV7-9	17	TRBJ2-1	.	CASSLGVSGRANNEQFF	TGTGCCAGCAGCTTAGGAGTATCGGGGAGGGCCAACAATGAGCAGTTCTTC
.	TRBV6-1	13	TRBJ2-7	.	CASSARRDYEQYF	TGTGCCAGCAGTGCCAGGCGGGACTACGAGCAGTACTTC
.	TRBV9	16	TRBJ2-7	.	CASSFGPETGTYEQYF	TGTGCCAGCAGCTTCGGTCCAGAGACAGGAACCTACGAGCAGTACTTC
TRBD1	TRBV27	16	TRBJ1-3	.	CASSLSGTGAGNTIYF	TGTGCCAGCAGTTTATCAGGGACAGGTGCGGGAAACACCATATATTTT
.	TRBV7-9	15	TRBJ1-5	.	CASSLGAGDNQPQHF	TGTGCCAGCAGCTTAGGTGCAGGGGACAATCAGCCCCAGCATTTT
TRBD1	TRBV29-1	14	TRBJ2-7	few	CSVEEGTGVYEQYF	TGCAGCGTTGAAGAAGGGACAGGTGTCTACGAGCAGTACTTC
.	TRBV15	15	TRBJ2-7	few	CATSRSGDSSGEQYF	TGTGCCACCAGCAGATCGGGTGACTCTTCGGGGGAGCAGTACTTC
TRBD2	TRBV19	18	TRBJ2-1	.	CASSISSPTSGRSYEQFF	TGTGCCAGTAGTATATCGAGTCCGACTAGCGGGAGATCTTATGAGCAGTTCTTC
TRBD1	TRBV5-1	15	TRBJ2-2	.	CASTRTGGNTGELFF	TGCGCCAGCACCCGGACAGGGGGGAACACCGGGGAGCTGTTTTTT
.	TRBV7-9	15	TRBJ1-4	.	CASSTAGGAYEKLFF	TGTGCCAGCAGCACGGCGGGGGGCGCTTATGAAAAACTGTTTTTT
.	TRBV15	14	TRBJ1-1	.	CATSIGGVGTEAFF	TGTGCCACCAGCATAGGAGGGGTAGGGACTGAAGCTTTCTTT
TRBD1	TRBV29-1	17	TRBJ2-6	.	CSVARDRGRAGANVLTF	TGCAGCGTCGCTAGGGACAGGGGGCGGGCTGGGGCCAACGTCCTGACTTTC
TRBD1	TRBV18	14	TRBJ1-4	.	CASSPDRGVEKLFF	TGTGCCAGCTCACCCGACAGGGGCGTTGAAAAACTGTTTTTT
TRBD2	TRBV14	18	TRBJ2-5	.	CASSQGFLAGGNQETQYF	TGTGCCAGCAGCCAAGGTTTTCTAGCGGGAGGGAACCAAGAGACCCAGTACTTC
.	TRBV9	15	TRBJ1-2	.	CASSQEPRQSYGYTF	TGTGCCAGCAGCCAAGAACCGAGACAGTCCTATGGCTACACCTTC
TRBD2	TRBV2	17	TRBJ2-2	.	CASSEAALAGGTGELFF	TGTGCCAGCAGTGAAGCGGCGCTAGCGGGAGGGACCGGGGAGCTGTTTTTT
TRBD2	TRBV7-2	17	TRBJ2-5	.	CASSLNPSGRVQETQYF	TGTGCCAGCAGCTTAAATCCTAGCGGGAGGGTCCAAGAGACCCAGTACTTC
TRBD1	TRBV5-3	16	TRBJ1-5	.	CARSHRDRDSNQPQHF	TGTGCCAGAAGCCACCGGGACAGAGATAGCAATCAGCCCCAGCATTTT